This T cell receptor (beta chain) was documented in a study of blood T cell repertoires in COVID-19. For the study at large: Samples of COVID-19 (acute and convalescent) were obtained from the United States, Italy and Spain.

Profiled with immunoSEQ multiplex PCR; TCRdb holds only in-frame clones, not every one. Among about 190,000 clones, approximately 78% were seen once, and the ten largest hold under 3.5%. In germline, CDR1 is MNHEY, CDR2 SMNVEV (reference sequence). V was clipped by 6 bases and J by 2 bases, with 19 bases between them. CDR3 length: 16 residues. Material: peripheral blood. The sequence was collected from a woman aged 80 or over with active or convalescent COVID-19. This sequence joins TRBV27 and TRBJ1-1; the D gene is possibly TRBD1 (5 bases). CDR3 bases: TGTGCCAGCAGCCTAATTGGGGGAGGGGTTAACACTGAAGCTTTCTTT. Translation: CASSLIGGGVNTEAFF.